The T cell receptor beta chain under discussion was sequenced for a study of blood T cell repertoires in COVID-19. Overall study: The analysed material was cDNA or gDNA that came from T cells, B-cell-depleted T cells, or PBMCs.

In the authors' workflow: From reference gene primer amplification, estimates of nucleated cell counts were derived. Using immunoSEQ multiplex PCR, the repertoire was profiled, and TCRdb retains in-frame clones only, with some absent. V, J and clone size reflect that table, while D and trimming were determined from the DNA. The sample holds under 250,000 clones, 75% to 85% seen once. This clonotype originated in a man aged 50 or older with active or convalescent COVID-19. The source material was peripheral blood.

The DNA of the CDR3 is TGTGCCAGCAGCCAAGATAGAGGCCGGGGTCAGCCCCAGCATTTT. Its protein is CASSQDRGRGQPQHF. The chain has TRBV4-2 and TRBJ1-5; the D is unclear. CDR1 and CDR2 (germline): LGHNA, YNFKEQ. V lost 0 bases and J lost 6, with 12 bases in between. The CDR3 has 15 amino acids.